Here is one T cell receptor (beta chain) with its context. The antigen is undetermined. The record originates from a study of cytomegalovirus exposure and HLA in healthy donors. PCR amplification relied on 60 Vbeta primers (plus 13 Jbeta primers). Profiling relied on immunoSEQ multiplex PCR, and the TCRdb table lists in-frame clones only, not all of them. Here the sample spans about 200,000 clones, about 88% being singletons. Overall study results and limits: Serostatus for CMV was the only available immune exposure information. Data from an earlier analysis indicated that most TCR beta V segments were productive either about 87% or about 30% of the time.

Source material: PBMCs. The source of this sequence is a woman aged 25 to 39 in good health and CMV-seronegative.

The CDR3 nucleotides are TGTGCCAGCAGCCTCACCTGGACAGAATACAATGAGCAGTTCTTC. Its translation is CASSLTWTEYNEQFF. The chain is built from TRBV5-6 and TRBJ2-1; D possibly corresponds to TRBD1 (6 bases). Germline CDR1 and CDR2: SGHDT and YYEEEE. This CDR3 region has 15 residues. V lost 4 bases, J lost 4 bases, and 15 bases lay in between. The full variable domain, with the rest looked up from reference TRBV5-6 and TRBJ2-1, is DAGVTQSPTHLIKTRGQQVTLRCSPKSGHDTVSWYQQALGQGPQFIFQYYEEEERQRGNFPDRFSGHQFPNYSSELNVNALLLGDSALYLCASSLTWTEYNEQFFGPGTRLTVL.